These 29 T cell receptor beta chains came from one sample sequenced in a study of blood T cell repertoires in COVID-19. Data came from immunoSEQ multiplex PCR; TCRdb stores just in-frame clones and leaves some out. The table records around 70,000 clones, about 93% of them present only once. Sequenced sample: peripheral blood. The receptors were gathered from a human donor in a cohort sampled during active COVID-19.

The chain couples TRBV30 to TRBJ1-2; D perhaps matches TRBD1 (6 bases). Per the germline V gene, CDR1 is GTSNPN and CDR2 is SVGIG (reference sequence). This CDR3 comprises 13 residues. The V end was cut by 4 bases, the J end by 8 bases, with 17 bases between. The chain's CDR3 is CAWTLGAWAGYTF. The CDR3 nucleotides are TGTGCCTGGACGTTGGGGGCCTGGGCCGGCTACACCTTC.

The rearrangement links TRBV4-2 to TRBJ1-1; TRBD1 matches 7 bases. The V and J ends lost 4 bases and 0 bases, in that order; junction bases with no gene match: 5. Germline V CDR1 and CDR2: LGHNA, YNFKEQ. The CDR3 contains 15 residues. The CDR3 coding sequence is TGTGCCAGCAGCCGCTCCGGGACAGTGAACACTGAAGCTTTCTTT. Amino acid sequence: CASSRSGTVNTEAFF.

The rearrangement joins TRBV27 to TRBJ1-1; 8 bases line up with TRBD1. The germline gives CDR1 MNHEY, CDR2 SMNVEV (reference sequence). Trimming removed 5 bases from V and 3 bases from J; junction bases left unmatched: 5. The CDR3 extends over 14 amino acids. The CDR3 loop is CASSPADRDTEAFF. CDR3 nucleotides: TGTGCCAGCAGTCCTGCGGACAGGGACACTGAAGCTTTCTTT.

This clone was picked up one time. The gene calls are TRBV19 and TRBJ1-5, with TRBD1 matching over 9 bases. Germline lookup yields CDR1 LNHDA and CDR2 SQIVND (reference sequence). With 5 bases clipped from V and 4 bases from J, the junction kept 9 bases outside the gene matches. CDR3 length equals 16 residues. The CDR3 protein is CASSALGTGNNQPQHF. The CDR3 DNA reads as TGTGCCAGTAGTGCACTCGGGACAGGGAATAATCAGCCCCAGCATTTT.

V is TRBV19 and J is TRBJ2-3; the match to TRBD2 covers 7 bases. Germline V gene lookup returns CDR1 LNHDA and CDR2 SQIVND (reference sequence). J was trimmed by 10 bases and V by 5 bases; bases with no gene match: 6. The CDR3 totals 12 residues. The CDR3 protein is CASSPPGGAQYF. The CDR3 bases are TGTGCCAGTAGTCCCCCTGGGGGGGCGCAGTATTTT.

The rearrangement links TRBV6-6 to TRBJ1-3; possibly TRBD1 for D (5 bases). Germline V CDR1 and CDR2: MNHNY, SVGAGI (reference sequence). The CDR3 sequence is 16 residues long. The V end was cut by 5 bases, the J end by 2 bases, with 16 bases between. Here the CDR3 reads CASSRTPGFAGNTIYF. The CDR3 region has the DNA TGTGCCAGCAGTCGAACCCCAGGGTTTGCTGGAAACACCATATATTTT.

V usage is TRBV6-5 and J usage is TRBJ2-2, with 9 positions matching TRBD1. J lost 2 bases, V lost 8 bases, and 3 bases had no gene match. Germline loops: CDR1 MNHEY, CDR2 SVGAGI. CDR3 length: 14 residues. The CDR3 is CASGQGRNTGELFF. The CDR3 DNA reads TGTGCCAGCGGACAGGGGAGAAACACCGGGGAGCTGTTTTTT.

This clone occurred once. J is TRBJ2-1 and V is TRBV7-3, with 7 bases lining up with TRBD2. CDR1 and CDR2 (germline): SGHTA, FQGTGA. CDR3 size: 17 residues. With 4 bases clipped from V and 0 bases from J, the junction kept 9 bases outside the gene matches. CDR3 sequence: CASSSHGAGYSYNEQFF. In nucleotides, the CDR3 is TGTGCCAGCAGCTCCCATGGAGCGGGGTACTCCTACAATGAGCAGTTCTTC.

This rearrangement joins TRBV4-2 to TRBJ1-5; a weak D match, TRBD1 (5 bases). Germline V gene lookup returns CDR1 LGHNA and CDR2 YNFKEQ. The V end was cut by 1 base, the J end by 6 bases, with 13 bases between. The CDR3 is 15 amino acids. The CDR3 DNA follows: TGTGCCAGCAGCCAAGCGAAAGGGGAAGGTCAGCCCCAGCATTTT. Protein: CASSQAKGEGQPQHF.

The gene calls are TRBV7-9 and TRBJ2-5, with a possible D match to TRBD2 (6 bases). CDR3 length equals 14 residues. Trimming removed 4 bases at V and 2 bases at J, with 11 bases between. CDR1 and CDR2 (germline): SEHNR, FQNEAQ (reference sequence). DNA of the CDR3: TGTGCCAGCAGCTACGCCCTAGCGCAAGAGACCCAGTACTTC. It encodes CASSYALAQETQYF.

The table lists this clone with a count of one. This rearrangement joins TRBV18 to TRBJ1-2, with a tentative D call TRBD1 (6 bases). Germline values: CDR1 KGHSH, CDR2 LQKENI. Trimming cost V 6 bases and J 6 bases, with 20 bases left between them. This CDR3 spans 15 amino acids. CDR3 sequence (DNA): TGTGCCAGCTCGCCGTCCCGACAGGTTACGGATGGCTACACCTTC. Encoded protein: CASSPSRQVTDGYTF.

This chain uses TRBV9 with TRBJ1-6; D is possibly TRBD1 (6 bases). Germline V gene sequence: CDR1 SGDLS, CDR2 YYNGEE. The V end was cut by 0 bases, the J end by 9 bases, with 10 bases between. The CDR3 loop spans 14 amino acids. The CDR3 is CASSVAGAGSPLHF. For the CDR3, the DNA is TGTGCCAGCAGCGTAGCAGGGGCTGGTTCACCCCTCCACTTT.

The CDR3 nucleotides are TGTGCCAGCAGCGTGGGACAGACCTACTATGGCTACACCTTC. Residues: CASSVGQTYYGYTF. The chain carries TRBV9 and TRBJ1-2; 7 bases match TRBD1. With 2 bases clipped from V and 3 bases from J, the junction kept 4 bases outside the gene matches. Germline V gene sequence: CDR1 SGDLS, CDR2 YYNGEE. The CDR3 has 14 residues.

This chain uses TRBV30 with TRBJ2-3, with TRBD2 identical over 9 bases. The CDR3 sequence is 16 residues long. The trim removed 2 bases at V and 2 bases at J, leaving 8 bases unmatched. Germline V gene sequence: CDR1 GTSNPN, CDR2 SVGIG (reference sequence). DNA for the CDR3: TGTGCCTGGAGTAAGGGGTCTAGCGGGGTCACAGATACGCAGTATTTT. Its protein product is CAWSKGSSGVTDTQYF.

The DNA of the CDR3 is TGTGCCAGCAGCCCCGCGGGGTTGGGGTTCCCGTCCTACGAGCAGTACTTC. Protein sequence: CASSPAGLGFPSYEQYF. The rearrangement uses TRBV3-1 (or the pseudogene TRBV3-2) and TRBJ2-7, with D perhaps TRBD2 (6 bases). The germline V and J ends were trimmed by 4 bases and 1 base, with 20 bases remaining between them. The CDR3 is made up of 17 amino acids. Looked up from germline, CDR1 is LGHDT and CDR2 is YNNKEL (reference sequence).

The rearrangement uses TRBV5-1 and TRBJ1-5; perhaps TRBD1 as D (5 bases). CDR3 length: 15 residues. Germline V gene data show CDR1 as SGHRS and CDR2 as YFSETQ. With 4 bases removed from V and 0 bases from J, the gap between germline ends came to 11 bases. The CDR3 bases are TGCGCCAGCAGCCCGGGGGAATATAGCAATCAGCCCCAGCATTTT. Its protein is CASSPGEYSNQPQHF.

J is TRBJ1-2 and V is TRBV6-2 or TRBV6-3; TRBD1 aligns across 8 bases. J gave up 4 bases and V 3 bases, and 7 bases lay outside the gene matches. This CDR3 is 15 amino acids long. Germline V CDR1 and CDR2: MNHEY, SVGEGT. The CDR3 region has the DNA TGTGCCAGCAGTTATACAGGGGGAGACGGCTATGGCTACACCTTC. This encodes CASSYTGGDGYGYTF.

V and J are TRBV5-4 and TRBJ2-1; maybe TRBD2 (6 bases). The CDR3 spans 16 residues. The V gene lost 2 bases and the J gene lost 10 bases, with 22 bases spanning the gap. Germline lookup yields CDR1 SGHNT and CDR2 YYREEE (reference sequence). The CDR3 nucleotides are TGTGCCAGCAGCTTTTTCGCGGGAACGGCCCTAGGGGAGCAGTTCTTC. Its translation is CASSFFAGTALGEQFF.

V usage is TRBV5-1 and J usage is TRBJ1-1; TRBD1 matches 9 bases. The CDR3 has 14 amino acids. CDR1 and CDR2 from the germline V gene are SGHRS and YFSETQ. V shed 6 bases, J shed 5 bases, and the junction held 8 bases outside the gene matches. The CDR3 DNA follows: TGCGCCAGCACCTCAGACAGGGGGAGGACTGAAGCTTTCTTT. Encoded protein: CASTSDRGRTEAFF.

Regarding this clone: One end of the junction is discordant with germline, which a read error may explain. This sequence joins TRBV5-5 and TRBJ2-7, with D possibly matching TRBD2 (6 bases). The CDR3 sequence is 11 residues long. Germline V gives CDR1 SGHKS, CDR2 YYEKEE (reference sequence). The CDR3 nucleotides read TGTGCCAGCAGCTTATATCAGGAGGGAGACTTC. Residues: CASSLYQEGDF.

The chain has TRBV7-9 and TRBJ2-3, with TRBD2 matching 8 bases. Germline loops: CDR1 SEHNR, CDR2 FQNEAQ (reference sequence). The trim removed 4 bases at V and 7 bases at J, leaving 7 bases unmatched. This CDR3 contains 14 residues. Here the CDR3 DNA reads TGTGCCAGCAGCTCGAGCGGGGGAACTCATACGCAGTATTTT. Protein sequence: CASSSSGGTHTQYF.

The rearrangement uses TRBV7-9 and TRBJ2-7; D remains ambiguous. CDR3 length: 13 amino acids. V shed 2 bases and J shed 4 bases, with 9 bases lying between them. Germline CDR1 and CDR2: SEHNR and FQNEAQ (reference sequence). CDR3 sequence (DNA): TGTGCCAGCAGCTTAAACACCCAATACGAGCAGTACTTC. As protein: CASSLNTQYEQYF.

A few counts support this clone. The genes are TRBV18 and TRBJ1-5, with D unclear. Deletions cut 3 bases from V and 4 bases from J, with 7 bases between. The CDR3 sequence is 13 residues long. Germline CDR1 reads KGHSH; CDR2 reads LQKENI. CDR3 in amino acids: CASSPGGNQPQHF. As DNA, the CDR3 is TGTGCCAGCTCACCGGGAGGGAATCAGCCCCAGCATTTT.

CDR3 coding DNA: TGTGCCAGCAGTTTATCGGGGGGAACAGACGAGCAGTACTTC. Protein sequence: CASSLSGGTDEQYF. The chain combines TRBV27 with TRBJ2-7; a possible D gene is TRBD2 (6 bases). V was cut by 0 bases and J by 5 bases, with 11 bases left in between. The germline V gene encodes CDR1 MNHEY and CDR2 SMNVEV (reference sequence). CDR3 length: 14 amino acids.

V and J are TRBV3-1 (or the pseudogene TRBV3-2) and TRBJ2-3; no clear D. The V gene's germline CDR1 is LGHDT and CDR2 YNNKEL (reference sequence). The CDR3 spans 14 residues. V was pared by 5 bases and J by 2 bases, with 11 bases between. The CDR3 sequence is CASSSPSLTDTQYF. The DNA for the CDR3 is TGTGCCAGCAGCTCTCCCTCCCTCACAGATACGCAGTATTTT.

The chain couples TRBV11-2 to TRBJ2-3, with TRBD2 matching over 12 bases. With V trimmed by 3 bases and J by 6 bases, 4 bases remained unmatched. CDR1 is SGHAT, CDR2 FQNNGV, per germline. The CDR3 is 15 residues long. Here the CDR3 DNA reads TGTGCCAGCAGCTTTACTAGCGGGGGGAGGGATACGCAGTATTTT. Its translation: CASSFTSGGRDTQYF.

The chain couples TRBV5-4 to TRBJ2-5; 10 bases match TRBD2. V lost 1 base, J lost 2 bases, and 5 bases stayed unmatched. Germline V CDR1 and CDR2: SGHNT, YYREEE (reference sequence). This CDR3 contains 16 residues. The CDR3 region has the DNA TGTGCCAGCAGCTTGCAGCGGGGGGGATCGCAAGAGACCCAGTACTTC. Its protein is CASSLQRGGSQETQYF.

The count of this clone is one. This sequence joins TRBV9 and TRBJ1-2; D remains unclear. This CDR3 region has 16 residues. Germline CDR1 is SGDLS and CDR2 is YYNGEE. V lost 8 bases and J lost 4, with 24 bases in between. The CDR3: CASPVSATAVTYGYTF. CDR3 nucleotides: TGTGCCAGTCCCGTTTCCGCGACGGCGGTCACCTATGGCTACACCTTC.

This rearrangement joins TRBV2 to TRBJ2-3; 13 bases map to TRBD2. The CDR3 extends over 16 amino acids. V was clipped by 2 bases and J by 6 bases; unmatched bases: 5. Germline V gene sequence: CDR1 SNHLY, CDR2 FYNNEI. For the CDR3, the DNA is TGTGCCAGCAGTGAAAGGACTAGCGGGGGTTGGGATACGCAGTATTTT. Encoded protein: CASSERTSGGWDTQYF.